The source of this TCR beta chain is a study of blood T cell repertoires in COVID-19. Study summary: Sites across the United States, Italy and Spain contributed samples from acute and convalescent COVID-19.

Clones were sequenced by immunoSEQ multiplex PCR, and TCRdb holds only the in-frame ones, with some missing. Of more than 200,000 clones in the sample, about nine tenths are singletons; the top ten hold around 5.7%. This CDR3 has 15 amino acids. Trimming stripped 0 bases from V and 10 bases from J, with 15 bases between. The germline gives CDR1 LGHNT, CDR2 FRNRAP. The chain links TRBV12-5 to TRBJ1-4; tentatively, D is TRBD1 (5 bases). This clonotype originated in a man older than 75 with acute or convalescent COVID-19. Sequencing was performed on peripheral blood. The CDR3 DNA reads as TGTGCTAGTGGTTTGGTACAGGCTGGGCCGGCAAAACTGTTTTTT. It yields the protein CASGLVQAGPAKLFF.